This entry lists 11 T cell receptor beta chains sequenced from one sample in a study of T-cell reconstitution after alpha-beta-depleted transplantation in children listed by TCRdb under 2016. Library preparation was by PCR. TCRdb lists the instrument as Illumina HiSeq 2500. To normalize quantification of the TCRbeta repertoire, the TCR libraries were built with molecular barcoding that relied on unique molecular identifiers. In TCRdb, the public reads were trimmed at Q25 with fastp and aligned with MiXCR, with productive beta chains retained. Rows with one shared CDR3 protein collapse into an entry with the most common genes and DNA. The sample records approximately 300,000 distinct CDR3 sequences, around a tenth of which are singletons. The ten largest make up over 6% of the sample. The treatment or condition label, read with the paper, signifies: allogeneic hematopoietic cell transplantation with graft depleted of TCRalphabeta T cells and CD19 B cells.

The sequenced sample was PBMCs, obtained before TCRalphabeta/CD19-depleted stem cell transplant. These receptors all stem from a boy under three years old with acute myeloid leukemia, due to receive a stem cell transplant.

Many counts were recorded for this clonotype. This sequence joins TRBV10-3 and TRBJ2-7; D gene ambiguous. The germline V gene has CDR1 ENHRY and CDR2 SYGVKD. The length of the CDR3 is 13 residues. Trimming removed 3 bases from V and 1 base from J, with 7 bases in between. The chain's CDR3 is CAISEEESYEQYF. In nucleotides, the CDR3 is TGTGCCATCAGTGAAGAGGAATCCTACGAGCAGTACTTC.

The table lists this clonotype with many counts. The chain employs TRBV7-8 and TRBJ2-2; D might be TRBD2 (5 bases). Trimming removed 2 bases at V and 4 bases at J, with 17 bases between. The CDR3 has 17 amino acids. Looked up from germline, CDR1 is SGHVS and CDR2 is FQNEAQ. As DNA, the CDR3 is TGTGCCAGCAGCTTAACCCGCGGCGGCCGGGGCACCGGGGAGCTGTTTTTT. Residues: CASSLTRGGRGTGELFF.

This clonotype showed up many times. The chain couples TRBV24-1 to TRBJ2-2; D might be TRBD2 (5 bases). CDR1 is KGHDR and CDR2 is SFDVKD in the germline V gene. The CDR3 runs 17 residues. Trimming pared 6 bases from V and 1 base from J, leaving 17 bases between. In DNA form, the CDR3 reads TGTGCCACCAGTAGGTTCGGCGGGCAGGTGAACACCGGGGAGCTGTTTTTT. Its protein is CATSRFGGQVNTGELFF.

This clonotype was counted ten times or more. The chain links TRBV27 to TRBJ2-1, with D perhaps matching TRBD1 (6 bases). The CDR3 covers 14 residues. The germline V and J ends were trimmed by 4 bases and 8 bases, with 15 bases remaining between them. The germline CDR1 and CDR2 sequences are MNHEY and SMNVEV (reference sequence). The CDR3 protein is CASSSSDRFDEQFF. CDR3 bases: TGTGCCAGCAGTTCCTCTGACAGGTTCGATGAGCAGTTCTTC.

This clonotype occurred many times. The rearrangement uses TRBV7-2 and TRBJ2-5, with D possibly being TRBD1 (5 bases). Trimming cost V 3 bases and J 0 bases, with 5 bases left between them. CDR1 and CDR2 (germline): SGHTA, FQGNSA. The CDR3 extends over 13 amino acids. CDR3 loop: CASSLDNQETQYF. CDR3 nucleotide sequence: TGTGCCAGCAGCTTGGACAACCAAGAGACCCAGTACTTC.

There are many counts of this clonotype. V is TRBV29-1 and J is TRBJ1-4; 8 nucleotides agree with TRBD1. V shed 2 bases, J shed 7 bases, and the junction held 6 bases outside the gene matches. The CDR3 totals 14 residues. Per germline, CDR1 SQVTM and CDR2 ANQGSEA. The CDR3 here is CSVETGTGGEKLFF. CDR3 nucleotides: TGCAGCGTTGAAACTGGGACAGGCGGTGAAAAACTGTTTTTT.

This clonotype was picked up many times. The chain carries TRBV20-1 and TRBJ2-5; 9 nucleotides line up with TRBD1. V gave up 4 bases and J gave up 4 bases; unmatched junction bases: 4. Germline V CDR1 and CDR2: DFQATT, SNEGSKA (reference sequence). The length of the CDR3 is 13 residues. CDR3 coding DNA: TGCAGTGCTACTACAGGGGGCCGAGAGACCCAGTACTTC. As protein: CSATTGGRETQYF.

This clonotype appeared many times. V gene TRBV3-1 combines with J gene TRBJ2-3; no definite D call. Looked up from germline, CDR1 is LGHDT and CDR2 is YNNKEL (reference sequence). Trimming stripped 2 bases from V and 1 base from J, with 22 bases between. The CDR3 loop spans 19 amino acids. CDR3 DNA sequence: TGTGCCAGCAGCCAAAGGGTTCGCTCTTATTTTAGCCGCACAGATACGCAGTATTTT. This encodes CASSQRVRSYFSRTDTQYF.

The sample holds many counts of this clonotype. The chain links TRBV7-2 to TRBJ2-7; a possible D gene is TRBD1 (6 bases). Germline values: CDR1 SGHTA, CDR2 FQGNSA. Trimming removed 0 bases from V and 0 bases from J, with 12 bases in between. This CDR3 is 16 amino acids long. The CDR3 reads CASSLAPGQSSYEQYF. The CDR3 DNA reads TGTGCCAGCAGCTTAGCGCCCGGACAGAGCTCCTACGAGCAGTACTTC.

This clonotype appeared many times. V and J are TRBV4-2 and TRBJ2-3; 11 bases line up with TRBD2. The junction had 11 bases not matched to a gene; V was cut back by 3 bases and J by 0 bases. The V gene's germline CDR1 is LGHNA and CDR2 YNFKEQ. The CDR3 runs 19 residues. The CDR3 bases are TGTGCCAGCAGCCAGGAACTAGCGGGAGTCTTAACTAGCACAGATACGCAGTATTTT. It codes for CASSQELAGVLTSTDTQYF.

The CDR3 DNA reads as TGTGCCAGTACCATCGACAGGTCTCAGCCCCAGCATTTT. It translates to CASTIDRSQPQHF. This sequence joins TRBV19 and TRBJ1-5; tentative D call: TRBD1 (6 bases). This CDR3 region has 13 residues. V was clipped by 7 bases and J by 6 bases, with 13 bases between them. In germline, CDR1 is LNHDA, CDR2 SQIVND (reference sequence).